The 19 T cell receptor beta chains given below trace back to one sample, sequenced in a study of T cell responses to AZD1222 COVID-19 vaccine. Using immunoSEQ multiplex PCR, the repertoire was profiled, and TCRdb retains in-frame clones only, with some absent. This sample has tens of thousands of clones; over 75% occur once, and the top ten carry roughly 4.5%. Sequences were derived from peripheral blood, sampled on day 0 of MenACWY control vaccination. Receptor source: an adult in good health.

This CDR3 reads CAWSVLGRTTDTQYF. The CDR3 bases are TGTGCCTGGAGTGTACTAGGGAGGACCACAGATACGCAGTATTTT. This sequence joins TRBV30 and TRBJ2-3; perhaps TRBD2 as D (6 bases). The CDR3 extends over 15 amino acids. The ends were cut back, 0 bases at V and 2 bases at J, with 12 bases in the middle. Germline CDR1 is GTSNPN and CDR2 is SVGIG (reference sequence).

The chain uses TRBV20-1 and TRBJ1-2; D remains ambiguous. The CDR3 is 10 amino acids. Trimming took off 6 bases at V and 7 bases at J, with 9 bases between the two ends. CDR1 and CDR2 (germline): DFQATT, SNEGSKA (reference sequence). The CDR3 sequence is CSAVKSGYTF. CDR3 DNA: TGCAGTGCGGTAAAGTCTGGCTACACCTTC.

The rearrangement uses TRBV30 and TRBJ2-7, with a weak D call TRBD1 (6 bases). The V and J ends lost 7 bases and 3 bases respectively, with 16 bases between them. CDR1 and CDR2 from the germline V gene are GTSNPN and SVGIG (reference sequence). The CDR3 contains 13 residues. In DNA form, the CDR3 reads TGTGCCTCCAACAGGGCGCAATACTACGAGCAGTACTTC. Residues: CASNRAQYYEQYF.

The chain links TRBV7-3 to TRBJ2-3; D is possibly TRBD2 (5 bases). This CDR3 spans 15 amino acids. CDR1 and CDR2 (germline): SGHTA, FQGTGA. Trimming left V 4 bases short and J 0 bases short, with 11 bases between. The CDR3 region is CASSWAGGSTDTQYF. CDR3 DNA sequence: TGTGCCAGCAGCTGGGCGGGCGGTAGCACAGATACGCAGTATTTT.

The chain employs TRBV6-6 and TRBJ1-4; 7 nucleotides align to TRBD1. From germline, CDR1 is MNHNY and CDR2 SVGAGI (reference sequence). J lost 0 bases, V lost 5 bases, and 12 bases had no gene match. This CDR3 region has 18 residues. DNA for the CDR3: TGTGCCAGCAGTCTCATCCAGGGACAGCGAGCAACTAATGAAAAACTGTTTTTT. This encodes CASSLIQGQRATNEKLFF.

The chain couples TRBV2 to TRBJ2-3; D unclear. V shed 2 bases and J shed 0 bases, with 12 bases lying between them. Germline V CDR1 and CDR2: SNHLY, FYNNEI. The CDR3 has 16 residues. Here the CDR3 reads CASSEPLSLSTDTQYF. CDR3 nucleotide sequence: TGTGCCAGCAGTGAACCCCTGTCCCTTAGCACAGATACGCAGTATTTT. Based on the CDR3 plus reference TRBV2 and TRBJ2-3, the full variable domain is EPEVTQTPSHQVTQMGQEVILRCVPISNHLYFYWYRQILGQKVEFLVSFYNNEISEKSEIFDDQFSVERPDGSNFTLKIRSTKLEDSAMYFCASSEPLSLSTDTQYFGPGTRLTVL.

The rearrangement joins TRBV30 to TRBJ1-5; no firm D call. The germline V gene has CDR1 GTSNPN and CDR2 SVGIG (reference sequence). V was cut by 2 bases and J by 1 base, with 9 bases left in between. The CDR3 loop spans 14 amino acids. The CDR3 spells CAWSREESNQPQHF. The CDR3 coding sequence is TGTGCCTGGAGTCGGGAGGAGAGCAATCAGCCCCAGCATTTT.

This chain links TRBV7-2 with TRBJ2-5; 10 bases match TRBD2. The CDR3 has 16 residues. V dropped 5 bases and J dropped 4; count of bases not matched to a gene: 10. The V gene's germline CDR1 is SGHTA and CDR2 FQGNSA. The CDR3 DNA follows: TGTGCCAGCAGCCCACGAGTACTAGCGGGAAGAGAGACCCAGTACTTC. Amino acids: CASSPRVLAGRETQYF.

This clone appeared a single time. The rearrangement joins TRBV7-2 to TRBJ2-5, with 8 bases matching TRBD1. Germline values: CDR1 SGHTA, CDR2 FQGNSA. This CDR3 spans 17 amino acids. V trimming: 1 base; J trimming: 0 bases; junction bases outside the gene matches: 7. DNA of the CDR3: TGTGCCAGCAGCTTAGTCGGACAGGGAGTGTACCAAGAGACCCAGTACTTC. It is translated as CASSLVGQGVYQETQYF.

V usage is TRBV2 and J usage is TRBJ1-5; TRBD1 agrees at 7 bases. V was clipped by 8 bases and J by 5 bases; unmatched bases: 15. This CDR3 has 16 amino acids. Germline V gives CDR1 SNHLY, CDR2 FYNNEI. The CDR3 is CASLDGQVRGDQPQHF. The DNA of the CDR3 is TGTGCCAGCCTAGACGGACAGGTGAGGGGCGATCAGCCCCAGCATTTT.

The V gene is TRBV5-1, the J gene TRBJ2-1; D is undetermined. The CDR3 loop spans 13 amino acids. V lost 1 base to trimming and J lost 6 bases, with 8 bases between them. CDR1 and CDR2 (germline): SGHRS, YFSETQ. CDR3 bases: TGCGCCAGCAGCTTGTCTGGCTCCAATGAGCAGTTCTTC. It codes for CASSLSGSNEQFF.

The rearrangement joins TRBV7-2 to TRBJ1-5; 12 nucleotides line up with TRBD1. V dropped 5 bases and J dropped 6; count of bases not matched to a gene: 8. The V gene's germline CDR1 is SGHTA and CDR2 FQGNSA. This CDR3 is 16 amino acids long. CDR3 nucleotide sequence: TGTGCCAGCAGCACCCCGGGACAGGGGGCGATTCAGCCCCAGCATTTT. The encoded protein is CASSTPGQGAIQPQHF.

The genes are TRBV11-3 and TRBJ2-3; D gene ambiguous. The CDR3 runs to 13 residues. Germline CDR1 reads SGHNT; CDR2 reads YENEEA. V lost 2 bases to trimming and J lost 6 bases, with 9 bases between them. This chain's CDR3 is CASSLTLPDTQYF. DNA of the CDR3: TGTGCCAGCAGCTTAACCTTACCGGATACGCAGTATTTT.

The chain is built from TRBV19 and TRBJ1-2, with D perhaps TRBD1 (5 bases). Germline V gene sequence: CDR1 LNHDA, CDR2 SQIVND (reference sequence). V was clipped by 3 bases and J by 7 bases, with 24 bases between them. There are 17 residues in the CDR3. As DNA, the CDR3 is TGTGCCAGTAGTATGGGAGCAGGAGGAGTCGGGGCTTTTGGCTACACCTTC. It yields the protein CASSMGAGGVGAFGYTF.

The chain joins TRBV27 to TRBJ2-7; 13 nucleotides agree with TRBD2. Per germline, CDR1 MNHEY and CDR2 SMNVEV (reference sequence). The trim removed 3 bases at V and 7 bases at J, leaving 3 bases unmatched. CDR3 length equals 14 residues. For the CDR3, the DNA is TGTGCCAGCAGTTTCACTAGCGGGAGGGGAGAGCAGTACTTC. Protein: CASSFTSGRGEQYF.

This clone has more than one count but fewer than ten. CDR3 sequence reads: CASSLGGTGKDEQFF. In nucleotides, the CDR3 is TGTGCCAGCAGCTTGGGCGGGACAGGGAAGGATGAGCAGTTCTTC. The chain combines TRBV5-4 with TRBJ2-1; 9 bases match TRBD1. Germline CDR1 SGHNT, CDR2 YYREEE (reference sequence). V dropped 0 bases and J dropped 8; count of bases not matched to a gene: 6. This CDR3 contains 15 residues. Looking up the rest from reference TRBV5-4 and TRBJ2-1 gives the full variable domain: ETGVTQSPTHLIKTRGQQVTLRCSSQSGHNTVSWYQQALGQGPQFIFQYYREEENGRGNFPPRFSGLQFPNYSSELNVNALELDDSALYLCASSLGGTGKDEQFFGPGTRLTVL.

V gene TRBV6-5 combines with J gene TRBJ1-1; no firm D call. Trimming took 4 bases from V and 0 from J, leaving 6 bases between them. CDR3 length: 13 amino acids. Per the germline V gene, CDR1 is MNHEY and CDR2 is SVGAGI. The CDR3 nucleotides are TGTGCCAGCAGTTCCCAGGTGAACACTGAAGCTTTCTTT. Translation: CASSSQVNTEAFF.

J is TRBJ2-1 and V is TRBV27, with a tentative D call TRBD2 (5 bases). V was shortened by 4 bases and J by 5 bases, with 12 bases between the two germline ends. This CDR3 comprises 14 residues. CDR1 and CDR2 from the germline V gene are MNHEY and SMNVEV (reference sequence). CDR3 in amino acids: CASSWSLADNEQFF. Here the CDR3 DNA reads TGTGCCAGCAGTTGGAGCCTAGCCGACAATGAGCAGTTCTTC.

The chain links TRBV19 to TRBJ2-5, with D maybe TRBD1 (5 bases). Germline CDR1 reads LNHDA; CDR2 reads SQIVND (reference sequence). The V and J ends lost 2 bases and 5 bases respectively, with 12 bases between them. The CDR3 extends over 14 amino acids. CDR3 sequence reads: CASSIPGQRETQYF. The CDR3 nucleotides read TGTGCCAGTAGTATACCCGGACAAAGGGAGACCCAGTACTTC.